The rows below give T cell receptor beta chains drawn from one sample of a study of neurological immune-mediated disorders. MiXCR, applied by TCRdb to the 5' RACE reads, yields one record per CDR3 protein. The sample lists around 30,000 distinct CDR3 sequences; 2.5% were seen once. What was sequenced was PBMCs. The receptors stem from a woman aged 45-59 years with multiple sclerosis. Each CDR3 is given with its conserved first and last residue. Fields, in order: clone size, CDR3 length, J gene, V gene, D gene, CDR3 protein, CDR3 DNA. D genes are given only for firm matches. Clone size appears in some rows only: once, few, many, or a class for an expanded clone.

>many|16|TRBJ2-2|TRBV11-2|TRBD1
CASSAPGTGVAGELFF
TGTGCCAGCAGCGCCCCCGGGACAGGGGTGGCCGGGGAGCTGTTTTTT
>many|15|TRBJ2-7|TRBV11-1|.
CASSLSTAPSYEQYF
TGTGCCAGCAGCTTATCGACCGCGCCCTCCTACGAGCAGTACTTC
>medium-sized|16|TRBJ1-6|TRBV20-1|.
CSARDPNRDQRSPLHF
TGCAGTGCTAGAGACCCAAACCGGGACCAGAGATCACCCCTCCACTTT
>many|15|TRBJ2-2|TRBV11-2|TRBD1
CASKPQGADTGELFF
TGTGCCAGCAAACCCCAGGGGGCGGACACCGGGGAGCTGTTTTTT
>many|16|TRBJ1-6|TRBV28|.
CASSDLEGRYNSPLHF
TGTGCCAGCAGCGACCTCGAGGGACGGTATAATTCACCCCTCCACTTT
>many|14|TRBJ1-5|TRBV2|.
CASSSSTGGLAQHF
TGTGCCAGCAGTTCGTCCACCGGGGGGTTAGCCCAGCATTTT
>many|14|TRBJ2-5|TRBV20-1|.
CSATNRVTQETQYF
TGCAGTGCTACGAACAGGGTTACCCAAGAGACCCAGTACTTC
>many|12|TRBJ2-7|TRBV21-1|.
CASGQEYYEQYF
TGTGCCAGTGGACAGGAATACTACGAGCAGTACTTC
>many|13|TRBJ2-2|TRBV10-3|.
CAISETAPGELFF
TGTGCCATCAGTGAGACAGCCCCGGGGGAGCTGTTTTTT
>many|15|TRBJ2-3|TRBV29-1|TRBD2
CSVTTSGGGTDTQYF
TGCAGCGTTACCACTAGCGGAGGTGGCACAGATACGCAGTATTTT
>many|12|TRBJ2-7|TRBV7-9|.
CASSQTYYEQYF
TGTGCCAGCAGCCAGACCTATTACGAGCAGTACTTC
>many|16|TRBJ2-7|TRBV20-1|.
CSANALGAGVTWEQYF
TGCAGTGCTAACGCGCTCGGAGCGGGTGTTACGTGGGAGCAGTACTTC
>once|15|TRBJ1-6|TRBV5-1|TRBD1
CASSPDRGMDSPLHF
TGCGCCAGCAGCCCGGACAGGGGAATGGATTCACCCCTACACTTT
>many|14|TRBJ2-4|TRBV20-1|.
CSASSQEGKNIQYF
TGCAGTGCTAGTAGCCAAGAGGGCAAAAACATTCAGTACTTC
>medium-sized|15|TRBJ2-1|TRBV5-1|TRBD1
CASSLDRGQYNEQFF
TGCGCCAGCAGCTTGGACAGGGGGCAATACAATGAGCAGTTCTTC
>many|13|TRBJ2-7|TRBV15|.
CATSPNGAGEQYF
TGTGCCACCAGCCCTAATGGGGCTGGCGAGCAGTACTTC
>.|12|TRBJ2-1|TRBV2|.
CASREQGGEQFF
TGTGCCAGCAGAGAACAGGGTGGTGAGCAGTTCTTC
>few|15|TRBJ2-7|TRBV13|TRBD1
CASSFSGTGGHEQYF
TGTGCCAGCAGCTTCTCCGGGACAGGGGGCCACGAGCAGTACTTC
>many|15|TRBJ2-3|TRBV5-5|TRBD2
CASSLGLAGADTQYF
TGTGCCAGCAGCTTAGGACTAGCGGGAGCAGATACGCAGTATTTT
>.|16|TRBJ2-1|TRBV10-3|TRBD2
CAISPTSGGRGNEQFF
TGTGCCATCAGCCCGACTAGCGGGGGCCGGGGCAATGAGCAGTTCTTC
>many|15|TRBJ2-1|TRBV7-3|TRBD2
CASSLASGGGNEQFF
TGTGCCAGCAGCTTAGCTAGCGGGGGGGGTAATGAGCAGTTCTTC
>.|15|TRBJ2-1|TRBV18|.
CASSKSSQGYDEQFF
TGTGCCAGCTCTAAATCGTCGCAGGGGTACGATGAGCAGTTCTTC